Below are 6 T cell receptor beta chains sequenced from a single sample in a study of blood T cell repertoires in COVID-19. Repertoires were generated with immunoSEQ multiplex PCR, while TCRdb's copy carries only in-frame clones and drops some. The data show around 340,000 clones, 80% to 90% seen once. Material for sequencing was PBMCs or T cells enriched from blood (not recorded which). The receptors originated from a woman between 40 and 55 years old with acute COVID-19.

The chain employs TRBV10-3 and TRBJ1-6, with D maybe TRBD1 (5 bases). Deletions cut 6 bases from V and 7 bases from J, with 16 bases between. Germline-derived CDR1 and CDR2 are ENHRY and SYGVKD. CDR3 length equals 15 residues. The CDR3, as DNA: TGTGCCATCAGGGGACTCAGGGAGGCAAATTCACCCCTCCACTTT. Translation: CAIRGLREANSPLHF.

The CDR3 reads CASSPNLMGHVNTEAFF. DNA of the CDR3: TGTGCCAGCAGCCCAAATCTCATGGGACATGTGAACACTGAAGCTTTCTTT. The chain couples TRBV14 to TRBJ1-1; maybe TRBD1 (6 bases). Germline CDR1 reads SGHDN; CDR2 reads FVKESK. The CDR3 has 17 amino acids. Between the trimmed V and J ends, which lost 4 bases and 0 bases, there was a span of 18 bases.

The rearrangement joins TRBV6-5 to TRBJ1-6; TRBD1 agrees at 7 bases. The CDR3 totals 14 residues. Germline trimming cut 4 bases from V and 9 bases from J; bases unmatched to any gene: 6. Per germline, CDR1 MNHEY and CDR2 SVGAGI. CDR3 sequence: CASSFWTGSSPLHF. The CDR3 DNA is TGTGCCAGCAGTTTTTGGACAGGCTCTTCACCCCTCCACTTT.

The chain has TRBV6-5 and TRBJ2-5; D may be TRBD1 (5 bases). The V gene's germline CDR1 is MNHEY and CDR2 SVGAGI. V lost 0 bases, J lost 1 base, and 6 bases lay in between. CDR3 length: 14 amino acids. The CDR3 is CASSYSDTQETQYF. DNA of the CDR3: TGTGCCAGCAGTTACTCGGACACCCAAGAGACCCAGTACTTC.

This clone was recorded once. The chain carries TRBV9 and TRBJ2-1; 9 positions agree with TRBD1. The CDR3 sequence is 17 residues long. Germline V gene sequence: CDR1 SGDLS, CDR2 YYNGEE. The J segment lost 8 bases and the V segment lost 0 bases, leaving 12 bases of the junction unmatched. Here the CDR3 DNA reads TGTGCCAGCAGCGTAGATCGATCCGGGACAGGGTACGATGAGCAGTTCTTC. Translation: CASSVDRSGTGYDEQFF. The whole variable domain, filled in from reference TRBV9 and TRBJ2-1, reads DSGVTQTPKHLITATGQRVTLRCSPRSGDLSVYWYQQSLDQGLQFLIQYYNGEERAKGNILERFSAQQFPDLHSELNLSSLELGDSALYFCASSVDRSGTGYDEQFFGPGTRLTVL.

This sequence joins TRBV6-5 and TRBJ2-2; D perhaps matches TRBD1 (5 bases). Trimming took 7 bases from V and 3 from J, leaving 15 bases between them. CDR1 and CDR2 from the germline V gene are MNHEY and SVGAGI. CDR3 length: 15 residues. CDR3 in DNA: TGTGCCAGCACCCGAAAGGGGCCGGACACCGGGGAGCTGTTTTTT. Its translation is CASTRKGPDTGELFF.